Presented here are 26 T cell receptor beta chains from one specimen sequenced in a study of blood T cell repertoires in COVID-19. Sequencing was performed with immunoSEQ multiplex PCR; in TCRdb, only in-frame clones are kept and a portion is missing. The sample includes about 260,000 clones, 88% of them seen just once. The specimen sequenced was peripheral blood. The source is a human donor in a cohort sampled during active COVID-19.

Of note for this clone: Relative to the germline gene, one junction end is altered; a read error may explain this. The rearrangement links TRBV6-5 to TRBJ1-2, with D perhaps TRBD1 (5 bases). Germline V CDR1 and CDR2: MNHEY, SVGAGI. CDR3 length equals 14 residues. The CDR3 loop reads CASSYFDGTGGYTF. The DNA of the CDR3 is TGTGCCAGCAGCTACTTTGACGGGACTGGTGGCTACACCTTC.

J is TRBJ2-7 and V is TRBV3-1 (or the pseudogene TRBV3-2); 7 bases match TRBD1. Germline CDR1 is LGHDT and CDR2 is YNNKEL (reference sequence). This CDR3 is 17 amino acids long. The junction had 18 bases not matched to a gene; V was cut back by 1 base and J by 9 bases. CDR3 in amino acids: CASSQVNLGQPTRGQYF. The CDR3 DNA reads TGTGCCAGCAGCCAAGTTAATCTGGGACAGCCTACGAGGGGGCAGTACTTC.

The V and J genes are TRBV7-2 and TRBJ2-1; 12 nucleotides agree with TRBD2. Germline CDR1 SGHTA, CDR2 FQGNSA. The CDR3 has 19 residues. The ends lost 1 base at V and 7 bases at J; junction bases unmatched: 14. The CDR3 protein is CASSLVGATSGRNLNEQFF. The CDR3 coding sequence is TGTGCCAGCAGCTTAGTTGGGGCGACTAGCGGGAGAAATCTAAATGAGCAGTTCTTC.

The V gene is TRBV15, the J gene TRBJ1-3; 10 nucleotides align to TRBD1. CDR3 length equals 16 residues. Germline lookup yields CDR1 LNHNV and CDR2 YYDKDF (reference sequence). V shed 3 bases and J 2 bases; nucleotides not matched to a gene: 4. CDR3: CATSRLGQGAGNTIYF. DNA for the CDR3: TGTGCCACCAGCAGGTTAGGACAGGGGGCTGGAAACACCATATATTTT.

The chain is built from TRBV5-1 and TRBJ1-6; the D gene is possibly TRBD1 (6 bases). The germline V and J ends were trimmed by 4 bases and 10 bases, with 12 bases remaining between them. Germline V gene sequence: CDR1 SGHRS, CDR2 YFSETQ. CDR3 length: 13 amino acids. The CDR3 spells CASSPGGGSPLHF. CDR3 DNA: TGCGCCAGCAGCCCGGGGGGCGGGTCACCCCTCCACTTT. Full variable domain (outside the CDR3, taken from reference TRBV5-1 and TRBJ1-6): KAGVTQTPRYLIKTRGQQVTLSCSPISGHRSVSWYQQTPGQGLQFLFEYFSETQRNKGNFPGRFSGRQFSNSRSEMNVSTLELGDSALYLCASSPGGGSPLHFGNGTRLTVT.

For the CDR3, the DNA is TGTGTCGGTTATGGCTACACCTTC. Amino acid sequence: CVGYGYTF. The chain is built from TRBV30 and TRBJ1-2; no clear D. The CDR3 loop spans 8 amino acids. Germline lookup yields CDR1 GTSNPN and CDR2 SVGIG (reference sequence).

Of note for this clone: This same CDR3 is encoded by further DNA sequences in the sample. The J gene is TRBJ1-4, the V gene TRBV7-2; 10 bases are shared with TRBD1. Germline assignment: CDR1 SGHTA and CDR2 FQGNSA. Losses at the gene ends were 3 bases for V and 3 bases for J; bases not matched to a gene: 1. This CDR3 is 15 amino acids long. CDR3 amino acids: CASSLDRGSNEKLFF. The CDR3 DNA reads TGTGCCAGCAGCTTGGACAGGGGGTCTAATGAAAAACTGTTTTTT. The full variable domain, rest sourced from reference TRBV7-2 and TRBJ1-4, is GAGVSQSPSNKVTEKGKDVELRCDPISGHTALYWYRQSLGQGLEFLIYFQGNSAPDKSGLPSDRFSAERTGGSVSTLTIQRTQQEDSAVYLCASSLDRGSNEKLFFGSGTQLSVL.

The chain combines TRBV10-2 with TRBJ1-1; D possibly corresponds to TRBD1 (6 bases). The CDR3 extends over 16 amino acids. Trimming removed 8 bases at V and 4 bases at J, with 23 bases between. The germline gives CDR1 WSHSY, CDR2 SAAADI. CDR3 in amino acids: CASLVWGGSGGTEAFF. CDR3 DNA: TGCGCCAGCCTGGTGTGGGGGGGCAGTGGTGGCACTGAAGCTTTCTTT.

V usage is TRBV11-2 and J usage is TRBJ1-2; no clear D gene. Germline CDR1 SGHAT, CDR2 FQNNGV. The V end lost 0 bases, the J end lost 1 base, and 6 bases lay between the germline ends. The length of the CDR3 is 14 residues. CDR3 nucleotide sequence: TGTGCCAGCAGCTTAGACAGCGTTAACTATGGCTACACCTTC. This codes for CASSLDSVNYGYTF.

This clone came up once. The chain combines TRBV18 with TRBJ2-7; tentative D call: TRBD2 (5 bases). This CDR3 is 14 amino acids long. The V end lost 5 bases, the J end lost 2 bases, and 13 bases lay between the germline ends. Germline V gene sequence: CDR1 KGHSH, CDR2 LQKENI. CDR3 sequence: CASSSTSTTYEQYF. In DNA, the CDR3 is TGTGCCAGCTCATCGACTTCGACTACCTACGAGCAGTACTTC.

This clone has a handful of counts. The gene calls are TRBV28 and TRBJ1-6; D is unclear. The CDR3 has 12 residues. Germline V lookup: CDR1 MDHEN, CDR2 SYDVKM. Between the trimmed V and J ends, which lost 6 bases and 10 bases, there was a span of 10 bases. In nucleotides, the CDR3 is TGTGCCAGCAGGCCACATGTGTCACCCCTCCACTTT. Encoded protein: CASRPHVSPLHF.

The chain has TRBV11-2 and TRBJ1-6; TRBD1 matches at 7 bases. The CDR3 has 17 residues. Germline V gene lookup returns CDR1 SGHAT and CDR2 FQNNGV. V lost 5 bases and J lost 4; bases outside the gene matches: 11. The CDR3 protein is CASSPGAGRGYNSPLHF. CDR3 coding DNA: TGTGCCAGCAGCCCGGGGGCAGGCAGGGGGTATAATTCACCCCTCCACTTT. Full variable domain (missing parts from reference TRBV11-2 and TRBJ1-6): EAGVAQSPRYKIIEKRQSVAFWCNPISGHATLYWYQQILGQGPKLLIQFQNNGVVDDSQLPKDRFSAERLKGVDSTLKIQPAKLEDSAVYLCASSPGAGRGYNSPLHFGNGTRLTVT.

J is TRBJ2-2 and V is TRBV30; 7 nucleotides align to TRBD2. The CDR3 loop spans 16 amino acids. Trimming removed 5 bases from V and 6 bases from J; junction bases left unmatched: 15. Germline assignment: CDR1 GTSNPN and CDR2 SVGIG (reference sequence). The CDR3 protein is CAWGGSGTALAGELFF. CDR3 sequence (DNA): TGTGCCTGGGGGGGGAGCGGGACGGCTTTGGCCGGGGAGCTGTTTTTT.

V and J are TRBV6-5 and TRBJ2-1; 7 nucleotides align to TRBD2. Trimming cost V 2 bases and J 1 base; bases outside gene matches: 2. Germline V gene data show CDR1 as MNHEY and CDR2 as SVGAGI. This CDR3 has 15 residues. The CDR3 region is CASSYVGGSYNEQFF. As DNA, the CDR3 is TGTGCCAGCAGTTACGTCGGGGGGTCCTACAATGAGCAGTTCTTC.

This rearrangement joins TRBV6-2 or TRBV6-3 to TRBJ2-3, with D possibly being TRBD2 (5 bases). The V gene's germline CDR1 is MNHEY and CDR2 SVGEGT. The V gene lost 4 bases and the J gene lost 3 bases, with 17 bases spanning the gap. The length of the CDR3 is 16 residues. CDR3 protein: CASSSQSGPRTDTQYF. The CDR3 DNA reads as TGTGCCAGCAGTTCACAAAGCGGACCGCGGACAGATACGCAGTATTTT.

The chain has TRBV28 and TRBJ1-1; 10 bases are a match to TRBD1. Germline V gene data show CDR1 as MDHEN and CDR2 as SYDVKM. The CDR3 is 14 amino acids. Unmatched junction bases numbered 4, after V lost 5 bases and J lost 4 bases. The CDR3 region has the DNA TGTGCCAGCAGTCTCGGACAGGGGGTCACTGAAGCTTTCTTT. This translates into CASSLGQGVTEAFF.

The J gene is TRBJ1-2, the V gene TRBV5-8, with D tentatively TRBD1 (6 bases). The CDR3 has 14 residues. V was pared by 6 bases and J by 6 bases, with 18 bases between. Germline values: CDR1 SGHTS, CDR2 YDEGEE. DNA for the CDR3: TGTGCCAGCAACATGGGGGGGGCTCATCATGGCTACACCTTC. Translating it yields CASNMGGAHHGYTF.

J is TRBJ2-7 and V is TRBV4-1; D uncertain. CDR3 size: 13 residues. Germline assignment: CDR1 MGHRA and CDR2 YSYEKL. V dropped 0 bases and J dropped 4 bases, with 7 bases sitting between them. CDR3 loop: CASSQDPLYEQYF. DNA for the CDR3: TGCGCCAGCAGCCAAGATCCCCTATACGAGCAGTACTTC.

V usage is TRBV28 and J usage is TRBJ2-7; D remains unclear. CDR1 and CDR2 from the germline V gene are MDHEN and SYDVKM. The CDR3 has 15 residues. V was trimmed by 1 base and J by 0 bases, leaving 10 bases between them. The DNA for the CDR3 is TGTGCCAGCAGTTTATACAGCCAAATCTCCTACGAGCAGTACTTC. It encodes CASSLYSQISYEQYF.

The chain is built from TRBV19 and TRBJ1-2; the D is unclear. Germline assignment: CDR1 LNHDA and CDR2 SQIVND (reference sequence). This CDR3 region has 11 residues. Between the trimmed V and J ends, which lost 5 bases and 5 bases, there was a span of 6 bases. Here the CDR3 reads CASSFLYGYTF. CDR3 bases: TGTGCCAGTAGTTTCCTTTATGGCTACACCTTC.

The chain joins TRBV15 to TRBJ2-7; the match to TRBD2 covers 8 bases. Germline trimming cut 5 bases from V and 6 bases from J; bases unmatched to any gene: 9. CDR1 is LNHNV and CDR2 is YYDKDF in the germline V gene (reference sequence). This CDR3 has 14 residues. The CDR3 loop reads CATSLGRALTEQYF. As DNA, the CDR3 is TGTGCCACCAGCCTCGGGAGGGCCTTAACCGAGCAGTACTTC.

This clone was found a few times. The J gene is TRBJ2-5, the V gene TRBV5-6; D may be TRBD2 (5 bases). This CDR3 is 15 amino acids long. The germline V and J ends were trimmed by 5 bases and 4 bases, with 18 bases remaining between them. CDR1 is SGHDT and CDR2 is YYEEEE in the germline V gene. This chain's CDR3 is CASSPGTIALETQYF. In DNA form, the CDR3 reads TGTGCCAGCAGTCCCGGAACTATAGCGTTAGAGACCCAGTACTTC. Using reference TRBV5-6 and TRBJ2-5 for the parts outside the CDR3, the full variable domain is DAGVTQSPTHLIKTRGQQVTLRCSPKSGHDTVSWYQQALGQGPQFIFQYYEEEERQRGNFPDRFSGHQFPNYSSELNVNALLLGDSALYLCASSPGTIALETQYFGPGTRLLVL.

This clone was observed once. This rearrangement joins TRBV5-1 to TRBJ1-1, with D possibly matching TRBD1 (6 bases). The CDR3 loop spans 14 amino acids. The V gene's germline CDR1 is SGHRS and CDR2 YFSETQ. With 4 bases removed from V and 3 bases from J, the gap between germline ends came to 13 bases. CDR3 nucleotides: TGCGCCAGCAGCGAACAGGGTGGGGACACTGAAGCTTTCTTT. Translating it yields CASSEQGGDTEAFF.

The J gene is TRBJ2-2, the V gene TRBV5-1; D remains ambiguous. This CDR3 spans 12 amino acids. The V end was cut by 1 base, the J end by 6 bases, with 4 bases between. CDR1 and CDR2 from the germline V gene are SGHRS and YFSETQ. The chain's CDR3 is CASSLLSGELFF. The CDR3 DNA reads as TGCGCCAGCAGCTTGTTATCCGGGGAGCTGTTTTTT.

The genes are TRBV4-2 and TRBJ2-2; 13 nucleotides align to TRBD2. Germline V gives CDR1 LGHNA, CDR2 YNFKEQ. V was pared by 5 bases and J by 2 bases, with 11 bases of the junction left unmatched. The CDR3 has 19 residues. Written as DNA, the CDR3 is TGTGCCAGCAGCGTAAGACCGGGACTAGCGGGACTAAACACCGGGGAGCTGTTTTTT. This encodes CASSVRPGLAGLNTGELFF.

This rearrangement joins TRBV19 to TRBJ2-1; 7 nucleotides align to TRBD2. The CDR3 totals 13 residues. The V gene's germline CDR1 is LNHDA and CDR2 SQIVND (reference sequence). J was trimmed by 4 bases and V by 6 bases; bases with no gene match: 3. The CDR3 protein is CASSPAGYNEQFF. As DNA, the CDR3 is TGTGCCAGTAGCCCAGCGGGGTACAATGAGCAGTTCTTC.